The following is a T cell receptor (beta chain) sequence with its context. Its antigen is still unknown. These data originate in a study of vaccination effects on CD4 cells after COVID-19. Before any sequencing was done, the ViraFEST assay used viral peptide pools to expand antigen-specific CD4+ T cells. The culture ran for about 11 days, and then CD4+ T cells were isolated. It was two doses of either the BNT162b2 or mRNA-1273 vaccine that participants received. The vaccine recipients had no prior SARS-CoV-2 infection, with negative nucleocapsid antibodies. Half-medium changes using IL-2 medium occurred on days 3 and 7. Study-wide results and caveats: By a late point after vaccination, infection- and vaccine-induced clones had shrunk markedly through clonal contraction.

The data were produced by immunoSEQ multiplex PCR, yet TCRdb's version contains in-frame clones alone and is incomplete. The sample includes 35,000 to 45,000 clones, roughly 79% seen only once; the top ten take less than 2%. V lost 4 bases and J lost 5, with 14 bases in between. This CDR3 contains 14 residues. The germline V gene encodes CDR1 MNHEY and CDR2 SVGAGI. This specimen was CD4+ T cells from PBMCs cultured with HCoV-NL63 spike peptides, taken after COVID-19 vaccination. This sequence was found in a human donor who received a COVID-19 vaccine. Some clones in this sample may be carry-over from other donors' samples. The genes are TRBV6-5 and TRBJ1-2, with D possibly matching TRBD1 (6 bases). The CDR3 sequence is CASSSPGGGYGYTF. The CDR3 DNA follows: TGTGCCAGCAGTTCCCCGGGGGGCGGGTATGGCTACACCTTC.